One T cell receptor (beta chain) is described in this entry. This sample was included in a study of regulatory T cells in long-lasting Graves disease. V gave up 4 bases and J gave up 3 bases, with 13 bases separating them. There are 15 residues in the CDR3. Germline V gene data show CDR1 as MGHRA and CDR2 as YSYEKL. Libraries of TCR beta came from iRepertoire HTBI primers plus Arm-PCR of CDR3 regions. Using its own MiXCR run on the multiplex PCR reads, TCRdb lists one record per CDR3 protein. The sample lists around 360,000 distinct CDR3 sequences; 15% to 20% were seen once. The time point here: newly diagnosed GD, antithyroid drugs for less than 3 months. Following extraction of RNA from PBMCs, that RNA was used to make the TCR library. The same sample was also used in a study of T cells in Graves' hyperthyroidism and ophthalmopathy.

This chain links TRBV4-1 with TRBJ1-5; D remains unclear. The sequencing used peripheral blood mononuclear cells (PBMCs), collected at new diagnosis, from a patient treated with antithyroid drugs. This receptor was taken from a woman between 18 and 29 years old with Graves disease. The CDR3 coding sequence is TGCGCCAGCAGCCCTGCTGGCAGTTACAATCAGCCCCAGCATTTT. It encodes CASSPAGSYNQPQHF.